The source of this T cell receptor beta chain is a study of blood T cell repertoires in COVID-19. The protocol was immunoSEQ multiplex PCR, while the TCRdb copy is restricted to in-frame clones and leaves out a portion. The sample has over 200,000 clones, around 89% seen once. Trimming took off 0 bases at V and 4 bases at J, with 10 bases between the two ends. The CDR3 contains 14 residues. CDR1 and CDR2 from the germline V gene are SGDLS and YYNGEE. The age range of participants was about 18 to 100 years, with residence in about 25 US areas. Donors were grouped by their self-reported clinical history. Two negative PCRs, clearance, or symptom resolution characterized the recovered Cohort 3 donors.

Material: PBMCs or T cells enriched from blood (not recorded which). This TCR came from a man in his forties or fifties who had recovered from COVID-19. This chain uses TRBV9 with TRBJ1-1; D ambiguous. CDR3 amino acids: CASSVVAGGTEAFF. The CDR3 bases are TGTGCCAGCAGCGTAGTGGCGGGAGGCACTGAAGCTTTCTTT.